Each of the 7 T cell receptor beta chains below was sequenced from the same sample in a study of control samples from healthy donors and cancer patients. Assay: immunoSEQ multiplex PCR; the TCRdb copy retains only in-frame clones and omits some. The sample contains some 120,000 clones, 75% to 90% of which appear only once. Sequenced input: PBMCs. The receptors were sampled from a woman aged 45-60 years with colorectal cancer.

This chain uses TRBV2 with TRBJ1-2; D is uncertain. This CDR3 region has 12 residues. Looked up from germline, CDR1 is SNHLY and CDR2 is FYNNEI. V was cut by 5 bases and J by 7 bases, with 11 bases left in between. In DNA, the CDR3 is TGTGCCAGCAGTTTCGGGTATACTGGCTACACCTTC. It yields the protein CASSFGYTGYTF.

The J gene is TRBJ1-5, the V gene TRBV6-5, with 7 bases aligning to TRBD1. This CDR3 is built from 13 residues. Germline V gene lookup returns CDR1 MNHEY and CDR2 SVGAGI. With V trimmed by 6 bases and J by 5 bases, 4 bases remained unmatched. This CDR3 reads CASRQGLHQPQHF. CDR3 DNA sequence: TGTGCCAGCAGACAGGGGCTTCATCAGCCCCAGCATTTT.

This clone occurred once. This rearrangement joins TRBV3-1 (or the pseudogene TRBV3-2) to TRBJ1-2; D gene ambiguous. The CDR3 is made up of 13 amino acids. Germline CDR1 is LGHDT and CDR2 is YNNKEL (reference sequence). V was pared by 3 bases and J by 2 bases, with 7 bases between. The CDR3 bases are TGTGCCAGCAGCCAGGGATCGAACTATGGCTACACCTTC. It codes for CASSQGSNYGYTF.

J is TRBJ2-2 and V is TRBV10-3; D possibly matches TRBD1 or TRBD2 (6 bases each). The length of the CDR3 is 15 residues. V was trimmed by 0 bases and J by 6 bases, leaving 11 bases between them. CDR1 is ENHRY and CDR2 is SYGVKD in the germline V gene. CDR3 bases: TGTGCCATCAGTGAGTCAGTAGGGGGGCCCGGGGAGCTGTTTTTT. Protein sequence: CAISESVGGPGELFF.

This chain uses TRBV5-1 with TRBJ2-3, with D possibly called TRBD1 or TRBD2 (5 bases each). V dropped 0 bases and J dropped 12 bases, with 14 bases sitting between them. The germline gives CDR1 SGHRS, CDR2 YFSETQ. This CDR3 contains 13 residues. CDR3 loop: CASSLEGPISQYF. CDR3 DNA sequence: TGCGCCAGCAGCTTGGAGGGACCGATCTCACAGTATTTT. Full variable domain (missing parts from reference TRBV5-1 and TRBJ2-3): KAGVTQTPRYLIKTRGQQVTLSCSPISGHRSVSWYQQTPGQGLQFLFEYFSETQRNKGNFPGRFSGRQFSNSRSEMNVSTLELGDSALYLCASSLEGPISQYFGPGTRLTVL.

This chain uses TRBV3-1 (or the pseudogene TRBV3-2) with TRBJ2-5; 13 bases are shared with TRBD2. The CDR3 is 17 amino acids. Trimming removed 3 bases from V and 1 base from J; junction bases left unmatched: 5. CDR1 LGHDT and CDR2 YNNKEL come from the germline V gene (reference sequence). The DNA for the CDR3 is TGTGCCAGCAGCCAGGGACTAGCGGGAATACCCCAAGAGACCCAGTACTTC. This translates into CASSQGLAGIPQETQYF.

The genes are TRBV15 and TRBJ1-5, with 7 nucleotides matching TRBD1. Germline V gives CDR1 LNHNV, CDR2 YYDKDF (reference sequence). Trimming cost V 0 bases and J 6 bases; bases outside gene matches: 11. The CDR3 extends over 17 amino acids. This CDR3 is CATSRDLSAGGGQPQHF. CDR3 DNA sequence: TGTGCCACCAGCAGAGATTTGTCGGCAGGGGGGGGTCAGCCCCAGCATTTT. The variable domain in full, completed from reference TRBV15 and TRBJ1-5, reads DAMVIQNPRYQVTQFGKPVTLSCSQTLNHNVMYWYQQKSSQAPKLLFHYYDKDFNNEADTPDNFQSRRPNTSFCFLDIRSPGLGDTAMYLCATSRDLSAGGGQPQHFGDGTRLSIL.